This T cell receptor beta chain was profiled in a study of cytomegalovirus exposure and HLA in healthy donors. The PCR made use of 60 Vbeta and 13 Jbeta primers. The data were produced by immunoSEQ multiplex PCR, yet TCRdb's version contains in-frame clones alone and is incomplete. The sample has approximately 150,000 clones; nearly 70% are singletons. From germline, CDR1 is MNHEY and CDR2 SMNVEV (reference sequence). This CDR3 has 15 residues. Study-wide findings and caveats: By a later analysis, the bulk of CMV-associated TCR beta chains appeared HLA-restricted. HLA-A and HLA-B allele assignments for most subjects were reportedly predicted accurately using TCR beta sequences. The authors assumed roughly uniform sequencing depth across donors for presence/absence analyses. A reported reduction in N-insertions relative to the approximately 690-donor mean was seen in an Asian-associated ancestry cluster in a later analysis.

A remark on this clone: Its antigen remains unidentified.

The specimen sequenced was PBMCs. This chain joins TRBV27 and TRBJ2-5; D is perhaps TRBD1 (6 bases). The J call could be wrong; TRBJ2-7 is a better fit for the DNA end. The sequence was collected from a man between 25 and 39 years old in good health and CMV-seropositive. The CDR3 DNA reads TGTGCCAGCAGTCCCCATCAGGGGCGGTCCTACGAGCAGTACTTC. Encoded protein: CASSPHQGRSYEQYF.